Below, one T cell receptor beta chain is given with its context. These data come from a study of blood T cell repertoires in COVID-19. Background on the study: Sources were T cells, B-cell-depleted T cells, or PBMCs; the material itself was cDNA or gDNA.

Seattle cases were enrolled at active infection and followed longitudinally. Original methodology: Nucleated cell counts were estimated from reference gene primer amplification. Profiling relied on immunoSEQ multiplex PCR, and the TCRdb table lists in-frame clones only, not all of them. Clone size and V and J calls were adopted from that table, with D and trimming inferred from the DNA. The table has about 360,000 clones, 70% to 90% seen once. Trimming cost V 0 bases and J 8 bases; bases outside gene matches: 13. Per germline, CDR1 SGHRS and CDR2 YFSETQ. The CDR3 has 16 residues. The clonotype was recovered from a woman in her sixties with COVID-19, enrolled during active disease. The sample consisted of peripheral blood. The chain joins TRBV5-1 to TRBJ2-5, with 7 bases that match TRBD1. Here the CDR3 DNA reads TGCGCCAGCAGCTTGGAGAGGTCCGGGACAGCATCAACCCAGTACTTC. Translating gives CASSLERSGTASTQYF.